This is a list of T cell receptor beta chains from one sample in a study of beta chain features in type 1 diabetes. Profiled with immunoSEQ multiplex PCR; TCRdb holds only in-frame clones, not every one. The sample includes roughly 330,000 clones, roughly 11% seen only once; the top ten take 0.015% to 0.02%. The sequencing input was naive CD4+ T cells from blood. The source is a woman in her thirties in good health. The CDR3 runs from the conserved cysteine through the conserved F or W. Each record gives: D gene, CDR3 length, J gene, clone size, V gene, CDR3 DNA, CDR3 protein. A D gene is named only where the DNA matches it firmly. Not all rows give a size; the values are once, few, many and, for expanded clones, a class.

D gene: -; CDR3 length: 16; J gene: TRBJ1-5; clone size: -; V gene: TRBV7-8; CDR3 DNA: TGTGCCAGCAGCTTAGTGTCAGGGTATGGCAATCAGCCCCAGCATTTT; CDR3 protein: CASSLVSGYGNQPQHF
D gene: -; CDR3 length: 12; J gene: TRBJ1-2; clone size: few; V gene: TRBV6-6; CDR3 DNA: TGTGCCAGCAGTCTGCCAGGCTATGGCTACACCTTC; CDR3 protein: CASSLPGYGYTF
D gene: -; CDR3 length: 13; J gene: TRBJ2-3; clone size: -; V gene: TRBV7-9; CDR3 DNA: TGTGCCAGCAGCTCTTCCCTGTCAGATACGCAGTATTTT; CDR3 protein: CASSSSLSDTQYF
D gene: TRBD2; CDR3 length: 13; J gene: TRBJ2-1; clone size: -; V gene: TRBV7-3; CDR3 DNA: TGTGCCAGCAGAGGGACTAGGGCGAATGAGCAGTTCTTC; CDR3 protein: CASRGTRANEQFF
D gene: -; CDR3 length: 14; J gene: TRBJ2-4; clone size: -; V gene: TRBV7-2; CDR3 DNA: TGTGCCAGCAGCCCAAGGGGGTCTATAAACATTCAGTACTTC; CDR3 protein: CASSPRGSINIQYF
D gene: TRBD2; CDR3 length: 13; J gene: TRBJ2-5; clone size: few; V gene: TRBV7-2; CDR3 DNA: TGTGCCAGCAGCTTGACTAGCGAGGAGACCCAGTACTTC; CDR3 protein: CASSLTSEETQYF
D gene: -; CDR3 length: 13; J gene: TRBJ1-1; clone size: few; V gene: TRBV30; CDR3 DNA: TGTGCCTGGAGTGTAAGTAGGAACACTGAAGCTTTCTTT; CDR3 protein: CAWSVSRNTEAFF
D gene: -; CDR3 length: 16; J gene: TRBJ2-1; clone size: few; V gene: TRBV9; CDR3 DNA: TGTGCCAGCAGCGTAATAGGGCGGGGAGCTATCAATGAGCAGTTCTTC; CDR3 protein: CASSVIGRGAINEQFF
D gene: -; CDR3 length: 13; J gene: TRBJ1-1; clone size: -; V gene: TRBV30; CDR3 DNA: TGTGCCTGGAGTAGACAGCAGAACACTGAAGCTTTCTTT; CDR3 protein: CAWSRQQNTEAFF
D gene: -; CDR3 length: 14; J gene: TRBJ1-1; clone size: -; V gene: TRBV27; CDR3 DNA: TGTGCCAGCCAACTAGGGTTGGCGAACACTGAAGCTTTCTTT; CDR3 protein: CASQLGLANTEAFF
D gene: TRBD2; CDR3 length: 16; J gene: TRBJ2-7; clone size: -; V gene: TRBV27; CDR3 DNA: TGTGCCAGCAGAACACTAGCGGGAGGGCCGGGTGGAGAGCAGTACTTC; CDR3 protein: CASRTLAGGPGGEQYF
D gene: -; CDR3 length: 17; J gene: TRBJ2-6; clone size: -; V gene: TRBV7-3; CDR3 DNA: TGTGCCAGCAGCATAAAAGGACAGCCCTCTGGGGCCAACGTCCTGACTTTC; CDR3 protein: CASSIKGQPSGANVLTF
D gene: TRBD2; CDR3 length: 16; J gene: TRBJ2-1; clone size: -; V gene: TRBV2; CDR3 DNA: TGTGCCAGCAGGCAACTAGCGGGGGAGACCTACAATGAGCAGTTCTTC; CDR3 protein: CASRQLAGETYNEQFF
D gene: -; CDR3 length: 13; J gene: TRBJ2-5; clone size: few; V gene: TRBV7-9; CDR3 DNA: TGTGCCTCCCCGGGGGAATCCTGGGGGACCCAGTACTTC; CDR3 protein: CASPGESWGTQYF
D gene: TRBD1; CDR3 length: 15; J gene: TRBJ1-5; clone size: -; V gene: TRBV7-2; CDR3 DNA: TGTGCCAGCAGCGGGAATGACAGGGACAATCAGCCCCAGCATTTT; CDR3 protein: CASSGNDRDNQPQHF
D gene: TRBD1; CDR3 length: 15; J gene: TRBJ1-4; clone size: -; V gene: TRBV18; CDR3 DNA: TGTGCCAGCTCACTCGGGACAGCCTCTAATGAAAAACTGTTTTTT; CDR3 protein: CASSLGTASNEKLFF
D gene: TRBD1; CDR3 length: 14; J gene: TRBJ1-2; clone size: few; V gene: TRBV25-1; CDR3 DNA: TGTGCCAGCAGTCCGGGACAGTTTAACTATGGCTACACCTTC; CDR3 protein: CASSPGQFNYGYTF
D gene: TRBD2; CDR3 length: 15; J gene: TRBJ2-7; clone size: -; V gene: TRBV18; CDR3 DNA: TGTGCCAGCTCACCGGGTAGCGGGATCTCCTACGAGCAGTACTTC; CDR3 protein: CASSPGSGISYEQYF
D gene: TRBD2; CDR3 length: 15; J gene: TRBJ2-3; clone size: few; V gene: TRBV14; CDR3 DNA: TGTGCCAGCAGCCAAGATTTCCTAGCGGGAAGTACGCAGTATTTT; CDR3 protein: CASSQDFLAGSTQYF
D gene: -; CDR3 length: 13; J gene: TRBJ2-6; clone size: few; V gene: TRBV30; CDR3 DNA: TGTGCCTGGAAACACTCTGGGGCCAACGTCCTGACTTTC; CDR3 protein: CAWKHSGANVLTF
D gene: TRBD2; CDR3 length: 14; J gene: TRBJ2-7; clone size: -; V gene: TRBV7-9; CDR3 DNA: TGTGCCAGCTCTATAGCGGGAGGCTCCTACGAGCAGTACTTC; CDR3 protein: CASSIAGGSYEQYF
D gene: TRBD1; CDR3 length: 15; J gene: TRBJ1-2; clone size: -; V gene: TRBV7-2; CDR3 DNA: TGTGCCAGCAGCTTAGTGGTCAGGGGGGACTATGGCTACACCTTC; CDR3 protein: CASSLVVRGDYGYTF
D gene: -; CDR3 length: 14; J gene: TRBJ2-3; clone size: few; V gene: TRBV29-1; CDR3 DNA: TGCAGCGGACAAGCGGCGGAGGGCACAGATACGCAGTATTTT; CDR3 protein: CSGQAAEGTDTQYF
D gene: TRBD2; CDR3 length: 15; J gene: TRBJ2-3; clone size: few; V gene: TRBV7-8; CDR3 DNA: TGTGCCAGCAGCTCATTAGCGGGAGGGGGAGATACGCAGTATTTT; CDR3 protein: CASSSLAGGGDTQYF
D gene: -; CDR3 length: 15; J gene: TRBJ1-1; clone size: -; V gene: TRBV7-2; CDR3 DNA: TGTGCCAGCAGCTTAGTTCCAGTGGCGAACACTGAAGCTTTCTTT; CDR3 protein: CASSLVPVANTEAFF
D gene: TRBD1; CDR3 length: 14; J gene: TRBJ1-6; clone size: few; V gene: TRBV28; CDR3 DNA: TGTGCCAGCAGCGCGGACAGGTCTCTAGGGCCCCTCCACTTT; CDR3 protein: CASSADRSLGPLHF
D gene: TRBD2; CDR3 length: 15; J gene: TRBJ2-3; clone size: few; V gene: TRBV7-9; CDR3 DNA: TGTGCCAGCAGCTTAGCTAGCGGGAGGACAGATACGCAGTATTTT; CDR3 protein: CASSLASGRTDTQYF
D gene: TRBD1; CDR3 length: 15; J gene: TRBJ1-2; clone size: few; V gene: TRBV5-1; CDR3 DNA: TGCGCCAGCAGCTTGGCGCGGGACAGCTTTTCAGGCTACACCTTC; CDR3 protein: CASSLARDSFSGYTF
D gene: -; CDR3 length: 12; J gene: TRBJ1-4; clone size: -; V gene: TRBV30; CDR3 DNA: TGTGCCTGGAGCAATCTGGGCGAAAAACTGTTTTTT; CDR3 protein: CAWSNLGEKLFF
D gene: TRBD2; CDR3 length: 14; J gene: TRBJ2-1; clone size: -; V gene: TRBV5-1; CDR3 DNA: TGCGCCAGCAGCTTTGGGACTAGCGGGAATGAGCAGTTCTTC; CDR3 protein: CASSFGTSGNEQFF
D gene: -; CDR3 length: 14; J gene: TRBJ2-2; clone size: few; V gene: TRBV11-2; CDR3 DNA: TGTGCCAGCAGCTTTCTCGGGGACACCGGGGAGCTGTTTTTT; CDR3 protein: CASSFLGDTGELFF
D gene: -; CDR3 length: 13; J gene: TRBJ2-7; clone size: -; V gene: TRBV6-6; CDR3 DNA: TGTGCCAGCAGTGCCCCGACTTTTTACGAGCAGTACTTC; CDR3 protein: CASSAPTFYEQYF
D gene: -; CDR3 length: 12; J gene: TRBJ1-2; clone size: few; V gene: TRBV25-1; CDR3 DNA: TGTGCCAGCAGTGAGGGGGGATGGGGCTACACCTTC; CDR3 protein: CASSEGGWGYTF
D gene: -; CDR3 length: 13; J gene: TRBJ2-2; clone size: -; V gene: TRBV27; CDR3 DNA: TGTGCCAGCTGGGGGGTGAACACCGGGGAGCTGTTTTTT; CDR3 protein: CASWGVNTGELFF
D gene: TRBD1; CDR3 length: 13; J gene: TRBJ1-1; clone size: few; V gene: TRBV29-1; CDR3 DNA: TGCAGCGTTGAAGCAGGGGGCGCGACTGAAGCTTTCTTT; CDR3 protein: CSVEAGGATEAFF
D gene: TRBD1; CDR3 length: 14; J gene: TRBJ1-5; clone size: few; V gene: TRBV2; CDR3 DNA: TGTGCCAGCAGTGAACTAACAGGGGGGAAGCCCCAGCATTTT; CDR3 protein: CASSELTGGKPQHF
D gene: -; CDR3 length: 12; J gene: TRBJ2-7; clone size: few; V gene: TRBV19; CDR3 DNA: TGTGCCAGTAGTATAAGGGGATACGAGCAGTACTTC; CDR3 protein: CASSIRGYEQYF
D gene: -; CDR3 length: 13; J gene: TRBJ2-3; clone size: few; V gene: TRBV10-3; CDR3 DNA: TGTGCCATCCAGGGGGGAGCACGGGATACGCAGTATTTT; CDR3 protein: CAIQGGARDTQYF